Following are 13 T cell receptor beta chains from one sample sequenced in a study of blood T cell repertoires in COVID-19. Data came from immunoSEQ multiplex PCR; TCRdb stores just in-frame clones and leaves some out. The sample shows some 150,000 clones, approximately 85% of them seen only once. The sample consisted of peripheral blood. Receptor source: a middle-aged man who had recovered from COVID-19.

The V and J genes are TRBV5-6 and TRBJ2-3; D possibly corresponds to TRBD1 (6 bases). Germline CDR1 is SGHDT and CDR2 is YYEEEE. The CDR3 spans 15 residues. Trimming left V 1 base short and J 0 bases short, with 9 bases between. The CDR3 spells CASSLTGTSTDTQYF. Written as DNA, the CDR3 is TGTGCCAGCAGCTTGACAGGGACAAGCACAGATACGCAGTATTTT. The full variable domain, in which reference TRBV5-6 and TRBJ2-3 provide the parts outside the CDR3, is DAGVTQSPTHLIKTRGQQVTLRCSPKSGHDTVSWYQQALGQGPQFIFQYYEEEERQRGNFPDRFSGHQFPNYSSELNVNALLLGDSALYLCASSLTGTSTDTQYFGPGTRLTVL.

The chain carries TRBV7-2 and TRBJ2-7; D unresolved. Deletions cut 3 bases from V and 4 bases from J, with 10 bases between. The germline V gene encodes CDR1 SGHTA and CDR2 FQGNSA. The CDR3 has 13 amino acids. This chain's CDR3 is CASSFQSAYEQYF. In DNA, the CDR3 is TGTGCCAGCAGCTTCCAGTCCGCATACGAGCAGTACTTC.

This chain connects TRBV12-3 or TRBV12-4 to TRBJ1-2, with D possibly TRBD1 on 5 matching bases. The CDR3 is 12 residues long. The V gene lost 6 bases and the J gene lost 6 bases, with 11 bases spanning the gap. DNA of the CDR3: TGTGCCAGCAGCCGTAGCAGGGATGGCTACACCTTC. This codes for CASSRSRDGYTF.

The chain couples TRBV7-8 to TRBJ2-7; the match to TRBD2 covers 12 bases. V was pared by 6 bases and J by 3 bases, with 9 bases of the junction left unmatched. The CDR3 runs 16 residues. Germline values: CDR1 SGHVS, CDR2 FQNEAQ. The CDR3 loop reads CASSLTSGGTYYEQYF. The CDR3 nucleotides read TGTGCCAGCAGTTTAACTAGCGGGGGGACCTACTACGAGCAGTACTTC.

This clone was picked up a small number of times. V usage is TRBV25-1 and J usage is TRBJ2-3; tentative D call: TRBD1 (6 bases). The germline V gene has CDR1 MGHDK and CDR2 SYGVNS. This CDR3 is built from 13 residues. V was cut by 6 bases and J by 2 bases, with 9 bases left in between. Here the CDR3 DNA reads TGTGCCAGCAGGAGGGGGACCACAGATACGCAGTATTTT. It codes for CASRRGTTDTQYF.

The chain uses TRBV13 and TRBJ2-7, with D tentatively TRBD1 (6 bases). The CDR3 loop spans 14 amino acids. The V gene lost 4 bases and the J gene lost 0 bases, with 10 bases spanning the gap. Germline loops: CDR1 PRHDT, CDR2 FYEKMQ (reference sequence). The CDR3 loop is CASSYQGNSYEQYF. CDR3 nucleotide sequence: TGTGCCAGCAGCTACCAGGGGAACTCCTACGAGCAGTACTTC.

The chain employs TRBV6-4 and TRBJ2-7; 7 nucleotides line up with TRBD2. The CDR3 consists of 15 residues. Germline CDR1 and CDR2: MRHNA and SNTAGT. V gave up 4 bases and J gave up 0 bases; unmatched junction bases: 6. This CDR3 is CASSVEGGSSYEQYF. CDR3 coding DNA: TGTGCCAGCAGTGTGGAGGGAGGGAGCTCCTACGAGCAGTACTTC.

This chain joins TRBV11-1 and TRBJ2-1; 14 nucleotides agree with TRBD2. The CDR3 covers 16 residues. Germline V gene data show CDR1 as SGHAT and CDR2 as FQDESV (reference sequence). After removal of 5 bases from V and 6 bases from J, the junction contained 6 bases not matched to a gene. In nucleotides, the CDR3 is TGTGCCAGCAGCAGAAGACTAGCGGGAGGGGGCAATGAGCAGTTCTTC. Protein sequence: CASSRRLAGGGNEQFF.

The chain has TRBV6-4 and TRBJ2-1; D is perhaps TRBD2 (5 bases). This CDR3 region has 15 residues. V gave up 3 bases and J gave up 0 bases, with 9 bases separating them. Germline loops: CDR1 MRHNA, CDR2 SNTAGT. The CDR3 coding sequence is TGTGCCAGCAGTGAAGGGAGTACCTCCTACAATGAGCAGTTCTTC. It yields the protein CASSEGSTSYNEQFF.

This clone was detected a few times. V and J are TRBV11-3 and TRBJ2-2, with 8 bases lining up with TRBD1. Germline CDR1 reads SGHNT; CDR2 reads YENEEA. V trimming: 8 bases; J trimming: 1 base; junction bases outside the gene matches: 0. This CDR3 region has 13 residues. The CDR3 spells CASGTGNTGELFF. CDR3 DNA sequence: TGTGCCAGCGGGACAGGGAACACCGGGGAGCTGTTTTTT.

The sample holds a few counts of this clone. The CDR3 is CASSVGGQNTEAFF. The DNA for the CDR3 is TGTGCCAGCAGCGTCGGGGGGCAGAACACTGAAGCTTTCTTT. The chain carries TRBV9 and TRBJ1-1, with a tentative D call TRBD1 (6 bases). Trimming pared 2 bases from V and 1 base from J, leaving 9 bases between. Germline CDR1 reads SGDLS; CDR2 reads YYNGEE. This CDR3 has 14 amino acids.

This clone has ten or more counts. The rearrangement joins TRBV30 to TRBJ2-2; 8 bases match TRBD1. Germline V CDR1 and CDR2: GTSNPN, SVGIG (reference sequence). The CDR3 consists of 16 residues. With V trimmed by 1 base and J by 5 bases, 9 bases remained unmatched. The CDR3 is CAWSDTSRGRTGELFF. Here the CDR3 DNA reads TGTGCCTGGAGTGATACAAGCAGGGGGCGGACCGGGGAGCTGTTTTTT.

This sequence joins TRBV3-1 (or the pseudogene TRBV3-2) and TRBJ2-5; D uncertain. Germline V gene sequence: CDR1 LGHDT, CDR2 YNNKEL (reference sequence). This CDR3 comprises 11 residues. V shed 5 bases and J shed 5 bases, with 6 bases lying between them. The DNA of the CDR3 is TGTGCCAGCAGCAACCGGGAGACCCAGTACTTC. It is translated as CASSNRETQYF.